The text below deals with one T cell receptor beta chain. Its antigen remains unidentified. Assay used: immunoSEQ multiplex PCR; TCRdb lists only in-frame clones, some missing. The table includes around 100,000 clones, roughly 96% detected once. Trimming shortened V by 2 bases and J by 3 bases, and 10 bases separated the two germline ends. CDR3 length equals 14 residues. Germline CDR1 is LNHDA and CDR2 is SQIVND (reference sequence). This sample was taken from a study of T cells in pancreatic ductal adenocarcinoma. Selected pancreatic ductal adenocarcinoma patients had undergone surgery without neoadjuvant therapy. Study-level points and caveats: Compared with tumor, blood showed more total productive templates and roughly 8-fold more clonotypes. The resected pancreatic cancer cohort was biased toward the minority with early-stage disease. Mean clonality was roughly 0.1 in tumors and roughly 0.067 in blood, not significantly different. Tumors hold more CD45RO+ effector T cells, which may bias toward lower diversity.

The receptor was derived from a human donor with pancreatic ductal adenocarcinoma. The sample taken for sequencing was PBMCs. The chain carries TRBV19 and TRBJ1-2; D possibly corresponds to TRBD1 (5 bases). This CDR3 is CASSIRGGDYGYTF. The CDR3 bases are TGTGCCAGTAGTATAAGGGGAGGCGACTATGGCTACACCTTC. The whole variable domain, remainder taken from reference TRBV19 and TRBJ1-2, is DGGITQSPKYLFRKEGQNVTLSCEQNLNHDAMYWYRQDPGQGLRLIYYSQIVNDFQKGDIAEGYSVSREKKESFPLTVTSAQKNPTAFYLCASSIRGGDYGYTFGSGTRLTVV.